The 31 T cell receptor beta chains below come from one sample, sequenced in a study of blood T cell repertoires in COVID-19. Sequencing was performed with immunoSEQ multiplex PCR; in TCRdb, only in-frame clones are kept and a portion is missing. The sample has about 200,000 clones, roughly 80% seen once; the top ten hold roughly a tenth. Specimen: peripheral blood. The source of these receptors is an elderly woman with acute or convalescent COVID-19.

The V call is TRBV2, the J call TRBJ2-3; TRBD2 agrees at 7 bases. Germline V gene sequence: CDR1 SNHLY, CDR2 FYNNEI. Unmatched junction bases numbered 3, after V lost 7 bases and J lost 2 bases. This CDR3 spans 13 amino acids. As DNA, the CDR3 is TGTGCCAGCAAGGGACTACTCACAGATACGCAGTATTTT. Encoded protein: CASKGLLTDTQYF.

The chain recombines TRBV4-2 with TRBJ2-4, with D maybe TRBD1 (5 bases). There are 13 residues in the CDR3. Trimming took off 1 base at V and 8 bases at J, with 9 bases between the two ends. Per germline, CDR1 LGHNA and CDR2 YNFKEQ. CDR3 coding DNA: TGTGCCAGCAGCCAAGCCACAGGAGACATTCAGTACTTC. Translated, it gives CASSQATGDIQYF.

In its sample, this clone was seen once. CDR3 sequence reads: CASSPRGGYETQYF. In nucleotides, the CDR3 is TGTGCCAGTAGTCCGCGGGGGGGATATGAGACCCAGTACTTC. The gene calls are TRBV19 and TRBJ2-5; 9 nucleotides match TRBD2. Trimming at V came to 5 bases and at J to 5 bases, leaving 6 bases not matched to a gene. The CDR3 spans 14 residues. Germline values: CDR1 LNHDA, CDR2 SQIVND (reference sequence). The variable domain in full, with the rest retrieved from reference TRBV19 and TRBJ2-5, is DGGITQSPKYLFRKEGQNVTLSCEQNLNHDAMYWYRQDPGQGLRLIYYSQIVNDFQKGDIAEGYSVSREKKESFPLTVTSAQKNPTAFYLCASSPRGGYETQYFGPGTRLLVL.

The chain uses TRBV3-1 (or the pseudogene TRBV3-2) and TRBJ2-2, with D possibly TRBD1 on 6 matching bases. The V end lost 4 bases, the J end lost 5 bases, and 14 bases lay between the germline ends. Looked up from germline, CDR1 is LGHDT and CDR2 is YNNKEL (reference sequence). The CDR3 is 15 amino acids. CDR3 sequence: CASSPHNRVTGELFF. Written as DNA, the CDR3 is TGTGCCAGCAGCCCGCACAACAGGGTAACCGGGGAGCTGTTTTTT.

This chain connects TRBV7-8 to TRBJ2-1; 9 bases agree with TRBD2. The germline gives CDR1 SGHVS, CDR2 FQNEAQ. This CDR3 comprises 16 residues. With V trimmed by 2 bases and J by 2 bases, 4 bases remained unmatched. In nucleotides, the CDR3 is TGTGCCAGCAGCTTACGGGCTAGCGGGGCCTACAATGAGCAGTTCTTC. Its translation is CASSLRASGAYNEQFF.

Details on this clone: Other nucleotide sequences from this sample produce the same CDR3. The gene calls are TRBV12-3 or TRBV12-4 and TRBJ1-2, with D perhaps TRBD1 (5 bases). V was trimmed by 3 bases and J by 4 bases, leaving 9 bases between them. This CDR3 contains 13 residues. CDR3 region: CASSLGGSYGYTF. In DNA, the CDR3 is TGTGCCAGCAGTTTGGGGGGAAGCTATGGCTACACCTTC.

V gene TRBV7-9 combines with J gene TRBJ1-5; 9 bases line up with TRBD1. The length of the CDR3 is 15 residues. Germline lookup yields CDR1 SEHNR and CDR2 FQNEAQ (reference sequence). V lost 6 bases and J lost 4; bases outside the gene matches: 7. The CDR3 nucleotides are TGTGCCAGCAGTGAGGACAGGGGCCCAAATCAGCCCCAGCATTTT. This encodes CASSEDRGPNQPQHF.

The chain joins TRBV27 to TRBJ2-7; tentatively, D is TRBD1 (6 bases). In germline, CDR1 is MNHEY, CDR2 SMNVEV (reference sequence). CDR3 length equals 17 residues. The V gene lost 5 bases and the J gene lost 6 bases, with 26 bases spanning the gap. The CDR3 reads CASSQRPLLGTPVEQYF. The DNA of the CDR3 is TGTGCCAGCAGTCAAAGGCCTCTTCTCGGGACACCGGTCGAGCAGTACTTC.

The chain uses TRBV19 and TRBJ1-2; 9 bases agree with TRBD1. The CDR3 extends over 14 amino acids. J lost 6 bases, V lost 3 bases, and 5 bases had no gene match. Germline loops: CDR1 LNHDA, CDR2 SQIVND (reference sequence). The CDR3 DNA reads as TGTGCCAGTAGTATGTGGACAGGGGAAAATGGCTACACCTTC. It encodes CASSMWTGENGYTF. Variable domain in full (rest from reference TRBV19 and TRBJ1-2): DGGITQSPKYLFRKEGQNVTLSCEQNLNHDAMYWYRQDPGQGLRLIYYSQIVNDFQKGDIAEGYSVSREKKESFPLTVTSAQKNPTAFYLCASSMWTGENGYTFGSGTRLTVV.

The CDR3 region is CASSRTDRDHEQYF. The CDR3 DNA is TGTGCCAGCAGCCGAACGGACAGGGACCACGAGCAGTACTTC. This chain uses TRBV4-2 with TRBJ2-7, with 8 bases that match TRBD1. CDR1 and CDR2 (germline): LGHNA, YNFKEQ. Unmatched junction bases numbered 7, after V lost 4 bases and J lost 5 bases. There are 14 residues in the CDR3.

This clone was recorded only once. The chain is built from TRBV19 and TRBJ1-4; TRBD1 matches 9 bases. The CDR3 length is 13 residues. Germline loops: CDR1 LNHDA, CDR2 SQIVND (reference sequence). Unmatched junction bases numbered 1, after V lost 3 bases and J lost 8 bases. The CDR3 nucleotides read TGTGCCAGTAGTATCACAGGGGGCGAAAAACTGTTTTTT. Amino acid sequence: CASSITGGEKLFF. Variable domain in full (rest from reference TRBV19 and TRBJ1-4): DGGITQSPKYLFRKEGQNVTLSCEQNLNHDAMYWYRQDPGQGLRLIYYSQIVNDFQKGDIAEGYSVSREKKESFPLTVTSAQKNPTAFYLCASSITGGEKLFFGSGTQLSVL.

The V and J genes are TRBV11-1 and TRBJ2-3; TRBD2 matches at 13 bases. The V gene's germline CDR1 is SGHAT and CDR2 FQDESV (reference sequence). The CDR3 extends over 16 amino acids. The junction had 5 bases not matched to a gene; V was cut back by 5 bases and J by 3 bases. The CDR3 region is CASSGLAGVITDTQYF. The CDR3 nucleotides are TGTGCCAGCAGCGGACTAGCGGGGGTGATTACAGATACGCAGTATTTT.

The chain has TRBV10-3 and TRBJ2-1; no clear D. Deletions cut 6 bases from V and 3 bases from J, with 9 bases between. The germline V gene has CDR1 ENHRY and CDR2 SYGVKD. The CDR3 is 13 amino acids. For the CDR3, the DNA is TGTGCCATCAGCTCCACTTACTACAATGAGCAGTTCTTC. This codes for CAISSTYYNEQFF.

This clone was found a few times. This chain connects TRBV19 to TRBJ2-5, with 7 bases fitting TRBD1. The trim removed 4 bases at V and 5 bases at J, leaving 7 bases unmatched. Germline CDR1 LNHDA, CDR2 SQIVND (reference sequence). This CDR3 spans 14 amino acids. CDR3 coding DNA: TGTGCCAGTAGTACGACAGGGTATGGGGAGACCCAGTACTTC. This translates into CASSTTGYGETQYF.

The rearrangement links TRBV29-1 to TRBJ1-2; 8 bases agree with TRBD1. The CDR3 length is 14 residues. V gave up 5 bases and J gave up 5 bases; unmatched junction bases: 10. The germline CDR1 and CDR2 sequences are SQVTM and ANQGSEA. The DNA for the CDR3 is TGCAGCGTTCAACCCCAGGGGGCCTTGTATGGCTACACCTTC. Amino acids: CSVQPQGALYGYTF.

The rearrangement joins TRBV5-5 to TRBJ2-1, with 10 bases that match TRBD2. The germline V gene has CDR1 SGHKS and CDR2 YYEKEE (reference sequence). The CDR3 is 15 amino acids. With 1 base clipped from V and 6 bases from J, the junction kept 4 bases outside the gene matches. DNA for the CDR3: TGTGCCAGCAGCTTGAATAGCGGGGGGTCCAATGAGCAGTTCTTC. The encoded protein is CASSLNSGGSNEQFF.

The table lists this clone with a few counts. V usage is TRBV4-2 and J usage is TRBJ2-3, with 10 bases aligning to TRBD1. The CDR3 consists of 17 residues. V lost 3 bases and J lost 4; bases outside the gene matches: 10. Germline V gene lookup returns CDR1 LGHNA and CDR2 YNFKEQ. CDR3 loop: CASSHASGTGEADTQYF. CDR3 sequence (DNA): TGTGCCAGCAGCCACGCATCCGGGACAGGGGAGGCAGATACGCAGTATTTT.

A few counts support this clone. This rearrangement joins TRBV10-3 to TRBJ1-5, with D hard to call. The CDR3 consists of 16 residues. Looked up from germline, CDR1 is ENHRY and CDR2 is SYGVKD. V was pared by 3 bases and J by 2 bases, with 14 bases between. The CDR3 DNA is TGTGCCATCAGTGATCCAGGTGGGGAGGGCAATCAGCCCCAGCATTTT. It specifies CAISDPGGEGNQPQHF.

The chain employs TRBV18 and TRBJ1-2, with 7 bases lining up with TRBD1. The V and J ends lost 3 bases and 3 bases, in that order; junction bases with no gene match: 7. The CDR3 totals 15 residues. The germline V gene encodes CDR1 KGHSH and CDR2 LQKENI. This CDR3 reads CASSPSATGDYGYTF. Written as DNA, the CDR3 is TGTGCCAGCTCACCGAGCGCTACAGGGGACTATGGCTACACCTTC. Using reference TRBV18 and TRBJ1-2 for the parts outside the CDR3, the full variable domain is NAGVMQNPRHLVRRRGQEARLRCSPMKGHSHVYWYRQLPEEGLKFMVYLQKENIIDESGMPKERFSAEFPKEGPSILRIQQVVRGDSAAYFCASSPSATGDYGYTFGSGTRLTVV.

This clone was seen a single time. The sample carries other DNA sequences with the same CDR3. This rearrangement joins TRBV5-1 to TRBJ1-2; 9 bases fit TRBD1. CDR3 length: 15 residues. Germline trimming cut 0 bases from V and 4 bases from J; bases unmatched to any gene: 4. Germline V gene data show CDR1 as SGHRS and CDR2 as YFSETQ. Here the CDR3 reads CASSLEQGASYGYTF. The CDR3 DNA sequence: TGCGCCAGCAGCTTGGAACAGGGGGCTAGCTATGGCTACACCTTC.

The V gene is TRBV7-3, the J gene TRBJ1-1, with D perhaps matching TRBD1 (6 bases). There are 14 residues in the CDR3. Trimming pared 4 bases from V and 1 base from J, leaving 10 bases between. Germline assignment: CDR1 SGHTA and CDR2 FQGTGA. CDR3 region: CASSSGVSNTEAFF. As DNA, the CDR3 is TGTGCCAGCAGCTCAGGGGTCTCGAACACTGAAGCTTTCTTT.

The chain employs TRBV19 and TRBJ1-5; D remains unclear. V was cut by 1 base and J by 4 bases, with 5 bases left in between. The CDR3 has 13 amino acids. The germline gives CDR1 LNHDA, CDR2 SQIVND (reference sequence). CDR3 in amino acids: CASSIGENQPQHF. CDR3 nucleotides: TGTGCCAGTAGTATAGGAGAGAATCAGCCCCAGCATTTT.

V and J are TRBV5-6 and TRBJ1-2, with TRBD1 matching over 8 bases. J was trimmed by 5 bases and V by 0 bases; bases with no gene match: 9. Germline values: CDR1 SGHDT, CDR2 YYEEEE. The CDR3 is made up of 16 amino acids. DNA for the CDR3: TGTGCCAGCAGCTTGGACAGGGGGGATTTTCGGTATGGCTACACCTTC. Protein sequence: CASSLDRGDFRYGYTF.

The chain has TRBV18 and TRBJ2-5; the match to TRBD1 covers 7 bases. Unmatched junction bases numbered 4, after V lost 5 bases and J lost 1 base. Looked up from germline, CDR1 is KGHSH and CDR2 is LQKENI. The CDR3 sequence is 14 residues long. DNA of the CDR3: TGTGCCAGCTCAAACGGGACAGCCCAAGAGACCCAGTACTTC. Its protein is CASSNGTAQETQYF.

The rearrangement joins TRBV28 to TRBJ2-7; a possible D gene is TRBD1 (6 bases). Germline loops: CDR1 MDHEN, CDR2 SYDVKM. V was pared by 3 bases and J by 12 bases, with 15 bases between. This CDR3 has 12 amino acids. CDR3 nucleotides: TGTGCCAGCAGTTTTCCGGCAGGGGTTTCGTACTTC. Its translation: CASSFPAGVSYF.

The CDR3 sequence: CASRAGGRADTQYF. CDR3 DNA sequence: TGTGCCAGCCGCGCGGGGGGGCGGGCAGATACGCAGTATTTT. The gene calls are TRBV19 and TRBJ2-3; 9 bases match TRBD2. This CDR3 region has 14 residues. The germline V gene has CDR1 LNHDA and CDR2 SQIVND (reference sequence). Unmatched junction bases numbered 8, after V lost 9 bases and J lost 4 bases.

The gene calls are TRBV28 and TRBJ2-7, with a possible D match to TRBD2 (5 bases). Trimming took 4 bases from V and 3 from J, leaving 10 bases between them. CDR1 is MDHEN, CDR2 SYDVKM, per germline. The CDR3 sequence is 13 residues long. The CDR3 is CASSYRDLYEQYF. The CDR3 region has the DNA TGTGCCAGCAGTTATCGGGATCTCTACGAGCAGTACTTC.

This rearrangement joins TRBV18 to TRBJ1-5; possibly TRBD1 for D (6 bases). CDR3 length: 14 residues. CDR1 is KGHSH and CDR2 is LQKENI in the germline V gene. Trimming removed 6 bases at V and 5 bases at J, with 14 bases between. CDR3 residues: CASSGEGVYQPQHF. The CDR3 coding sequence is TGTGCCAGCTCGGGGGAGGGGGTTTATCAGCCCCAGCATTTT.

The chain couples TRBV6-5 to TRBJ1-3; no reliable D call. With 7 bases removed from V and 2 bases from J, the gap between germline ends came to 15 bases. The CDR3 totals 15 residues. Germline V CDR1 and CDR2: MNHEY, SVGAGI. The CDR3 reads CASTKRTDPGNTIYF. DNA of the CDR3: TGTGCCAGCACAAAAAGGACTGACCCTGGAAACACCATATATTTT.

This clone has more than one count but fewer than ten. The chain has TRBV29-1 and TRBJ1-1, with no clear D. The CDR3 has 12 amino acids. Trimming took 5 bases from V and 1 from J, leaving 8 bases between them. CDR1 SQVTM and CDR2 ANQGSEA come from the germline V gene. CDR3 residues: CSVTEGNTEAFF. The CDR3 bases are TGCAGCGTTACGGAGGGGAACACTGAAGCTTTCTTT.

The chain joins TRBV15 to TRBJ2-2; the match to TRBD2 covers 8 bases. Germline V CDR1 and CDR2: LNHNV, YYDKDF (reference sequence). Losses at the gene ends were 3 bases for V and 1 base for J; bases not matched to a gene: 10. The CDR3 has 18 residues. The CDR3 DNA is TGTGCCACCAGCAGGGAGCGGGGTAGCGGGATGAACACCGGGGAGCTGTTTTTT. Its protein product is CATSRERGSGMNTGELFF.